The rows below give T cell receptor beta chains drawn from one sample of a study of ipilimumab plus nivolumab after autologous stem cell transplantation. The method was immunoSEQ multiplex PCR; TCRdb's version includes in-frame clones alone and lacks a portion of them. Among roughly 16,000 clones listed, roughly four fifths were seen once. This material consisted of PBMCs, taken in a trial of ipilimumab plus nivolumab as post-transplant consolidation. These receptors originate from a male donor with diffuse large B-cell lymphoma. CDR3s include the opening cysteine and the closing phenylalanine or tryptophan. The D gene is left open where the match is weak. Part of the rows lack a size; the others show once, few, many or a class for expanded clones.

V gene: TRBV20-1
J gene: TRBJ1-1
CDR3 length: 10
clone size: few
D gene: NA
CDR3 DNA: TGCAGTGCTATGGGTACTGAAGCTTTCTTT
CDR3 protein: CSAMGTEAFF

V gene: TRBV7-7
J gene: TRBJ1-5
CDR3 length: 15
clone size: NA
D gene: TRBD1
CDR3 DNA: TGTGCTAGCAGCGGCCGGGACAGGGGGAAACAGCCCCAGCATTTT
CDR3 protein: CASSGRDRGKQPQHF

V gene: TRBV27
J gene: TRBJ2-7
CDR3 length: 18
clone size: NA
D gene: TRBD1
CDR3 DNA: TGTGCCAGCAGTTTACGCGCAACTACGGGACAGGGGGTTCGCGAGCAGTACTTC
CDR3 protein: CASSLRATTGQGVREQYF

V gene: TRBV9
J gene: TRBJ1-6
CDR3 length: 14
clone size: NA
D gene: NA
CDR3 DNA: TGTGCCAGCAGCGTAGGGACATACAATTCACCCCTCCACTTT
CDR3 protein: CASSVGTYNSPLHF

V gene: TRBV14
J gene: TRBJ1-2
CDR3 length: 15
clone size: NA
D gene: NA
CDR3 DNA: TGTGCCAGCAGCCAAGACTCATTTTATAACTATGGCTACACCTTC
CDR3 protein: CASSQDSFYNYGYTF

V gene: TRBV7-2
J gene: TRBJ1-3
CDR3 length: 16
clone size: NA
D gene: NA
CDR3 DNA: TGTGCCAGCAGCTTAAACACCCCGGCGGCGGGAAACACCATATATTTT
CDR3 protein: CASSLNTPAAGNTIYF

V gene: TRBV27
J gene: TRBJ2-3
CDR3 length: 16
clone size: NA
D gene: TRBD2
CDR3 DNA: TGTGCCAGCGGACTAACTAGCGGGAGGAGCACAGATACGCAGTATTTT
CDR3 protein: CASGLTSGRSTDTQYF

V gene: TRBV28
J gene: TRBJ1-2
CDR3 length: 14
clone size: NA
D gene: TRBD1
CDR3 DNA: TGTGCCAGCACCCCCTTTGGGACAGGATATGGCTACACCTTC
CDR3 protein: CASTPFGTGYGYTF

V gene: TRBV6-1
J gene: TRBJ1-1
CDR3 length: 13
clone size: NA
D gene: NA
CDR3 DNA: TGTGCCAGCAGTGCGACGGGGAACACTGAAGCTTTCTTT
CDR3 protein: CASSATGNTEAFF

V gene: TRBV7-9
J gene: TRBJ1-1
CDR3 length: 12
clone size: few
D gene: NA
CDR3 DNA: TGTGCCAGCAGCATATACCTAACTGAAGCTTTCTTT
CDR3 protein: CASSIYLTEAFF

V gene: TRBV18
J gene: TRBJ1-3
CDR3 length: 15
clone size: NA
D gene: NA
CDR3 DNA: TGTGCCAGCTCCCAAGATCAGGAACCCGCGAACACCATATATTTT
CDR3 protein: CASSQDQEPANTIYF

V gene: TRBV5-4
J gene: TRBJ1-4
CDR3 length: 14
clone size: NA
D gene: NA
CDR3 DNA: TGTGCCAGCAGCTCCTCCGCAACTAATGAAAAACTGTTTTTT
CDR3 protein: CASSSSATNEKLFF

V gene: TRBV11-3
J gene: TRBJ1-5
CDR3 length: 15
clone size: NA
D gene: NA
CDR3 DNA: TGTGCCAGCAGCTTAGTAGCAGGAGGAAATCAGCCCCAGCATTTT
CDR3 protein: CASSLVAGGNQPQHF

V gene: TRBV7-9
J gene: TRBJ2-7
CDR3 length: 14
clone size: NA
D gene: NA
CDR3 DNA: TGTGCCAGCAGCTTAGGGCGGCACTCCTACGAGCAGTACTTC
CDR3 protein: CASSLGRHSYEQYF

V gene: TRBV4-3
J gene: TRBJ1-2
CDR3 length: 14
clone size: few
D gene: NA
CDR3 DNA: TGCGCCAGCAGCCAAGATTTAACAGGCTATGGCTACACCTTC
CDR3 protein: CASSQDLTGYGYTF

V gene: TRBV9
J gene: TRBJ2-1
CDR3 length: 18
clone size: NA
D gene: TRBD2
CDR3 DNA: TGTGCCAGCAGCCCGGGACTAGCGGGAGGGCCTAACCGGGATGAGCAGTTCTTC
CDR3 protein: CASSPGLAGGPNRDEQFF

V gene: TRBV7-9
J gene: TRBJ2-7
CDR3 length: 15
clone size: NA
D gene: TRBD1
CDR3 DNA: TGTGCCAGCAGCTTATACCTGGACAGGGAGGCCGAGCAGTACTTC
CDR3 protein: CASSLYLDREAEQYF